A selection of T cell receptor beta chains follows, all from one sample in a study of T cell repertoires in cytomegalovirus infection. TCRdb passed the reads through MiXCR, listing each CDR3 protein once. The sample holds hundreds of thousands of distinct CDR3 sequences, approximately 46% seen once. These receptors have no identified antigens. Sequences were derived from cultured PBMCs, sampled from culture after CMV antigen stimulation. The receptors were sampled from a human donor in good health (CMV status not recorded). Some clones in this sample may be carry-over from other donors' samples. Each CDR3 is given with its conserved first and last residue. Fields, in order: CDR3 length, clone size, J gene, V gene, D gene, CDR3 DNA, CDR3 protein. The D gene is left open where the match is weak. Clone size is shown for a subset of rows, as once, few, many or a class of expanded clone.

15 | few | TRBJ1-3 | TRBV11-1 | . | TGTGCCAGCAGCCCGGACGGAACCTCTGGAAACACCATATATTTT | CASSPDGTSGNTIYF
16 | few | TRBJ1-3 | TRBV7-2 | . | TGTGCCAGCAGTGCTCCGGGTGAGGTGGCTGGAAACACCATATATTTT | CASSAPGEVAGNTIYF
14 | few | TRBJ2-7 | TRBV27 | . | TGTGCCAGCAGCCTCCGGCCAGGGTGGAACGAGCAGTACTTC | CASSLRPGWNEQYF
16 | . | TRBJ2-3 | TRBV18 | TRBD1 | TGTGCCAGCCGGGACAGCCAGCAATTTAACACAGATACGCAGTATTTT | CASRDSQQFNTDTQYF
13 | . | TRBJ2-1 | TRBV12-3/TRBV12-4 | . | TGTGCCAGCAGTTTTCAGGGGGGCAATGACCAGTTCTTC | CASSFQGGNDQFF
14 | . | TRBJ2-1 | TRBV12-3/TRBV12-4 | . | TGTGCCAGCAGCCCTGAAGCCGGCTACAATGAGCAGTTCTTC | CASSPEAGYNEQFF
18 | . | TRBJ2-5 | TRBV27 | TRBD1 | TGTGCCAGCAGTAGAGGGGATCTTCGGACAGGGCCCCAAGCGACCCAGTACTTC | CASSRGDLRTGPQATQYF
13 | . | TRBJ2-5 | TRBV7-2 | . | TGTGCCACCAACAAACTGTACCAAGAGACCCAGTACTTC | CATNKLYQETQYF
16 | . | TRBJ2-1 | TRBV4-1 | TRBD2 | TGCGCCAGCAGCCAAGGGGGACCGGGACTAGCGTATGAGCAGTTCTTC | CASSQGGPGLAYEQFF
13 | once | TRBJ2-1 | TRBV6-6 | TRBD2 | TGTGCCATTAAACCTAGCGGGTACAATGAGCAGTTCTTC | CAIKPSGYNEQFF
16 | few | TRBJ2-2 | TRBV27 | TRBD2 | TGTGCCAGCAGTTCGACTAGCGGGAGGGGCGCCGGGGAGCTGTTTTTT | CASSSTSGRGAGELFF
14 | many | TRBJ2-7 | TRBV7-8 | . | TGTGCCAGCAGCTTAGATGCAGGGCGCTACGAGCAGTACTTC | CASSLDAGRYEQYF
13 | . | TRBJ2-7 | TRBV6-2/TRBV6-3 | . | TGTGCCAGCAGGCCCCCCGGGTCTTACGAGCAGTACTTC | CASRPPGSYEQYF
17 | few | TRBJ2-3 | TRBV7-2 | TRBD2 | TGTGCCAGCAGCCGGGGGGGAGCGGGAGGGCCAACAGATACGCAGTATTTT | CASSRGGAGGPTDTQYF
14 | . | TRBJ2-5 | TRBV4-1 | . | TGCGCCAGCAGCCAAGCCTTGCGTAGGGAGACCCAGTACTTC | CASSQALRRETQYF
17 | . | TRBJ1-3 | TRBV19 | TRBD1 | TGTGCCAGTAGTATCGGTGAGGGGGCAGGGGCTGGAAACACCATATATTTT | CASSIGEGAGAGNTIYF
16 | . | TRBJ2-2 | TRBV6-2/TRBV6-3 | . | TGTGCCAGCAGTTATGAGGGCACGCGAGGCACCGGGGAGCTGTTTTTT | CASSYEGTRGTGELFF
12 | . | TRBJ1-2 | TRBV23-1 | TRBD1 | TGCGCCAGCATGCCAGGGGGTCATGGCTACACCTTC | CASMPGGHGYTF
13 | once | TRBJ1-5 | TRBV6-6 | . | TGTGCCAGCAGTTACTCGTTCGGTCAGCCCCAGCATTTT | CASSYSFGQPQHF
15 | . | TRBJ2-7 | TRBV7-2 | . | TGTGCCAGCAGCCGGAAGGGGGGCGGTTTCTACGAGCAGTACTTC | CASSRKGGGFYEQYF
13 | . | TRBJ2-7 | TRBV6-1 | . | TGTGCCAGCAGTCTACAGACAGGCTACGAGCAGTACTTC | CASSLQTGYEQYF
15 | . | TRBJ1-5 | TRBV7-2 | TRBD1 | TGTGCCAGCAGCTTAGGGGACAGGGAGTATCAGCCCCAGCATTTT | CASSLGDREYQPQHF
15 | . | TRBJ1-2 | TRBV5-6 | . | TGTGCCAGCAGCTTGGCGGGGGGCGATAACTATGGCTACACCTTC | CASSLAGGDNYGYTF
16 | . | TRBJ1-2 | TRBV7-2 | . | TGTGCCAGCAGTCAGTATTTCGGGGCCACTAACTATGGCTACACCTTC | CASSQYFGATNYGYTF
12 | . | TRBJ1-5 | TRBV7-6 | . | TGTGCCAGCAGCCAACGTGGGCAGCCCCAGCATTTT | CASSQRGQPQHF
13 | many | TRBJ2-3 | TRBV7-2 | . | TGTGCCAGCACACCTTCCGAAGAAGATACGCAGTATTTT | CASTPSEEDTQYF
18 | . | TRBJ1-4 | TRBV6-8 | TRBD1 | TGTGCCAGCAGTGCGCCGGGACAGGGATTCGTGGCTAATGAAAAACTGTTTTTT | CASSAPGQGFVANEKLFF
13 | . | TRBJ2-3 | TRBV24-1 | . | TGTGCCACCAGTGATTTGACCTCAGATACGCAGTATTTT | CATSDLTSDTQYF
14 | few | TRBJ2-7 | TRBV7-8 | . | TGTGCCAGCAGCTTAGCGGGGCGACGTGGCGAGCAGTACTTC | CASSLAGRRGEQYF
17 | few | TRBJ2-4 | TRBV7-2 | TRBD2 | TGTGCCAGCAGCTTACCCTTAGCGGGGCTAGCCAAAAACATTCAGTACTTC | CASSLPLAGLAKNIQYF
12 | . | TRBJ2-3 | TRBV12-3/TRBV12-4 | . | TGTGCCAGCGGGGAGGAACTAGGGTCGCAGTATTTT | CASGEELGSQYF
18 | . | TRBJ2-7 | TRBV7-8 | . | TGTGCCAGCAGCTTACCCCGGGACATCGTCCGGTCACGCTACGAGCAGTACTTC | CASSLPRDIVRSRYEQYF
16 | many | TRBJ2-3 | TRBV7-2 | TRBD2 | TGTGCCAGCAGCCCCGTAGCGGGAAGTCGGGTAGATACGCAGTATTTT | CASSPVAGSRVDTQYF
15 | few | TRBJ2-1 | TRBV12-3/TRBV12-4 | . | TGTGCCAGCAGTCGAGGGGCGGATTACGACAATGAGCAGTTCTTC | CASSRGADYDNEQFF
16 | . | TRBJ2-5 | TRBV5-4 | . | TGTGCCAGCAGCTTGGAGGCAGGTTGGGGTGAAGAGACCCAGTACTTC | CASSLEAGWGEETQYF
15 | . | TRBJ2-1 | TRBV7-6 | . | TGTGCCAGCAGCTCCCCCTCCCGGGGATACAATGAGCAGTTCTTC | CASSSPSRGYNEQFF
12 | few | TRBJ1-1 | TRBV12-5 | . | TGTGCTAGTGGTCGGGGTAACGCTGAAGCTTTCTTT | CASGRGNAEAFF